A single sample gave rise to the 18 T cell receptor beta chains below, sequenced in a study of response to subunit inactivated influenza vaccine. In TCRdb, the RT-PCR reads were re-called with MiXCR into one record per CDR3 protein. The sample includes roughly 500,000 distinct CDR3 sequences, approximately 15% seen only once; the top ten take approximately 3%. The sample was CD4+ T cells sorted from PBMCs, taken around 25 months after vaccination. The source of these receptors is a man aged 45 to 70 who received an inactivated influenza vaccine.

The V call is TRBV6-1, the J call TRBJ2-1, with TRBD2 matching 7 bases. V lost 6 bases and J lost 6; bases outside the gene matches: 11. CDR1 and CDR2 from the germline V gene are MNHNS and SASEGT. CDR3 length: 15 amino acids. The DNA for the CDR3 is TGTGCCAGCAGACTAAGGCGGGAGCCTATCAATGAGCAGTTCTTC. Encoded protein: CASRLRREPINEQFF.

This clonotype was seen only a few times. This chain joins TRBV28 and TRBJ2-1, with 8 bases fitting TRBD2. This CDR3 region has 16 residues. Germline trimming cut 8 bases from V and 0 bases from J; bases unmatched to any gene: 9. Germline V gene data show CDR1 as MDHEN and CDR2 as SYDVKM. In DNA, the CDR3 is TGTGCCAGCGCAACTTCCGGGACTAGCTCCTACAATGAGCAGTTCTTC. Protein: CASATSGTSSYNEQFF.

The rearrangement joins TRBV7-9 to TRBJ2-1, with 13 bases lining up with TRBD2. The CDR3 runs to 16 residues. Germline-derived CDR1 and CDR2 are SEHNR and FQNEAQ (reference sequence). Trimming took 2 bases from V and 6 from J; bases not matched to a gene: 4. The CDR3 region has the DNA TGTGCCAGCAGCTTAACTAGCGGGAGGGGAGGCAATGAGCAGTTCTTC. It codes for CASSLTSGRGGNEQFF.

This clonotype was recorded a few times. V and J are TRBV20-1 and TRBJ2-7; D uncertain. Germline values: CDR1 DFQATT, CDR2 SNEGSKA (reference sequence). The CDR3 spans 17 residues. With 3 bases removed from V and 0 bases from J, the gap between germline ends came to 21 bases. The CDR3 DNA sequence: TGCAGTGCTAGCGGCCAGCAAAGTAAAGGAAGCTCCTACGAGCAGTACTTC. The encoded protein is CSASGQQSKGSSYEQYF.

This clonotype has at least ten counts. The chain links TRBV20-1 to TRBJ2-2; possibly TRBD2 for D (5 bases). The germline V gene encodes CDR1 DFQATT and CDR2 SNEGSKA (reference sequence). V was cut by 1 base and J by 4 bases, with 13 bases left in between. The CDR3 sequence is 15 residues long. CDR3 DNA sequence: TGCAGTGCTAGAGGAGATAGCGTGTCCACCGGGGAGCTGTTTTTT. Its protein is CSARGDSVSTGELFF.

The rearrangement links TRBV12-3 or TRBV12-4 to TRBJ1-6, with a possible D match to TRBD1 (5 bases). The CDR3 spans 17 residues. The V end was cut by 4 bases, the J end by 10 bases, with 23 bases between. CDR3 sequence reads: CASSSPRMAGKNSPLHF. In DNA form, the CDR3 reads TGTGCCAGCAGTTCCCCTCGGATGGCAGGGAAAAACTCACCCCTCCACTTT.

This clonotype was recorded a few times. The chain employs TRBV6-2 or TRBV6-3 and TRBJ1-1; possibly TRBD1 for D (5 bases). CDR3 length equals 14 residues. V gave up 7 bases and J gave up 0 bases, with 12 bases separating them. The V gene's germline CDR1 is MNHEY and CDR2 SVGEGT. CDR3 nucleotides: TGTGCCAGCACCGACAGCAATATGAACACTGAAGCTTTCTTT. Translated: CASTDSNMNTEAFF.

The J gene is TRBJ1-1, the V gene TRBV5-1; D unresolved. The CDR3 is 17 residues long. With 6 bases removed from V and 1 base from J, the gap between germline ends came to 22 bases. The germline CDR1 and CDR2 sequences are SGHRS and YFSETQ. The CDR3 is CASTSSPSTGGNTEAFF. The CDR3, as DNA: TGCGCCAGCACCTCGAGTCCATCAACCGGAGGGAACACTGAAGCTTTCTTT.

Only a few counts were recorded for this clonotype. The chain is built from TRBV7-3 and TRBJ2-1; 10 bases line up with TRBD2. The CDR3 runs to 17 residues. Per the germline V gene, CDR1 is SGHTA and CDR2 is FQGTGA. Trimming at V came to 2 bases and at J to 2 bases, leaving 6 bases not matched to a gene. The CDR3 DNA follows: TGTGCCAGCAGCTTATTCCAGCGGGAGGGCCCCTACAATGAGCAGTTCTTC. Amino acid sequence: CASSLFQREGPYNEQFF. Based on the CDR3 plus reference TRBV7-3 and TRBJ2-1, the full variable domain is GAGVSQTPSNKVTEKGKYVELRCDPISGHTALYWYRQSLGQGPEFLIYFQGTGAADDSGLPNDRFFAVRPEGSVSTLKIQRTERGDSAVYLCASSLFQREGPYNEQFFGPGTRLTVL.

This sequence joins TRBV20-1 and TRBJ2-7, with TRBD2 identical over 7 bases. The V gene's germline CDR1 is DFQATT and CDR2 SNEGSKA (reference sequence). With V trimmed by 0 bases and J by 2 bases, 7 bases remained unmatched. The CDR3 sequence is 15 residues long. The chain's CDR3 is CSARDAGESTYEQYF. The DNA of the CDR3 is TGCAGTGCTAGAGATGCGGGGGAAAGTACCTACGAGCAGTACTTC.

This chain links TRBV12-3 or TRBV12-4 with TRBJ1-5; the match to TRBD1 covers 9 bases. Unmatched junction bases numbered 10, after V lost 5 bases and J lost 5 bases. The length of the CDR3 is 16 residues. This CDR3 reads CASSPSGGQGDQPQHF. The CDR3 coding sequence is TGTGCCAGCAGTCCATCTGGGGGACAGGGAGATCAGCCCCAGCATTTT.

This chain links TRBV7-2 with TRBJ2-7, with TRBD2 matching over 7 bases. V shed 4 bases and J 0 bases; nucleotides not matched to a gene: 9. Germline V gene data show CDR1 as SGHTA and CDR2 as FQGNSA. The CDR3 totals 16 residues. CDR3 DNA: TGTGCCAGCAGCTCCCGAGGCCGGGACTACTCCTACGAGCAGTACTTC. It is translated as CASSSRGRDYSYEQYF.

This clonotype was seen only a few times. The J gene is TRBJ2-4, the V gene TRBV9; no firm D call. V gave up 0 bases and J gave up 0 bases, with 10 bases separating them. The CDR3 contains 16 residues. Germline V CDR1 and CDR2: SGDLS, YYNGEE. This CDR3 is CASSVGALLAKNIQYF. CDR3 bases: TGTGCCAGCAGCGTAGGGGCCTTACTAGCCAAAAACATTCAGTACTTC.

The genes are TRBV20-1 and TRBJ2-1, with TRBD1 matching over 8 bases. The CDR3 runs to 17 residues. The germline V gene has CDR1 DFQATT and CDR2 SNEGSKA (reference sequence). V shed 7 bases, J shed 2 bases, and the junction held 16 bases outside the gene matches. The chain's CDR3 is CSGASAGTGRTYNEQFF. DNA for the CDR3: TGCAGTGGCGCGTCAGCCGGGACAGGCAGAACCTACAATGAGCAGTTCTTC.

The chain joins TRBV4-1 to TRBJ1-2; D ambiguous. Trimming took 0 bases from V and 2 from J, leaving 13 bases between them. Germline CDR1 and CDR2: MGHRA and YSYEKL. The length of the CDR3 is 16 residues. The CDR3 reads CASSQDISALNYGYTF. The CDR3 nucleotides read TGCGCCAGCAGCCAAGATATCTCAGCCTTAAACTATGGCTACACCTTC.

V gene TRBV27 combines with J gene TRBJ2-7, with D unclear. Germline V CDR1 and CDR2: MNHEY, SMNVEV (reference sequence). CDR3 length: 13 amino acids. Between the trimmed V and J ends, which lost 4 bases and 3 bases, there was a span of 10 bases. The CDR3 is CASSYRGDYEQYF. The CDR3 nucleotides are TGTGCCAGCAGTTACCGTGGAGACTACGAGCAGTACTTC.

The gene calls are TRBV7-6 and TRBJ1-2; D is undetermined. Germline V CDR1 and CDR2: SGHVS, FNYEAQ. The germline V and J ends were trimmed by 1 base and 7 bases, with 7 bases remaining between them. The length of the CDR3 is 12 residues. This CDR3 is CASSLDGGGYTF. Written as DNA, the CDR3 is TGTGCCAGCAGCTTAGATGGCGGTGGCTACACCTTC.

This clonotype was observed a few times. This chain uses TRBV5-1 with TRBJ2-2, with a possible D match to TRBD1 (6 bases). This CDR3 is 17 amino acids long. Trimming shortened V by 1 base and J by 4 bases, and 17 bases separated the two germline ends. Germline CDR1 is SGHRS and CDR2 is YFSETQ. The CDR3 region has the DNA TGCGCCAGCAGCTTGTCGACGGCAGGGGCGGGCACCGGGGAGCTGTTTTTT. It encodes CASSLSTAGAGTGELFF.